This T cell receptor (beta chain) was profiled in a study of low-dose radiotherapy and immunotherapy resistance in tumors (dated by TCRdb to the early 2020s). General notes on the study: In Cohort 1, 0.5 Gy per fraction was delivered every 2 weeks, and a total PTV dose of 6.5 Gy was prescribed. Intravenous cyclophosphamide at 200 mg/m2 was administered every two weeks, one day ahead of each radiation and immunotherapy administration. Trial participants were not randomized into treatment groups. First-strand cDNA was synthesized with Superscript III and a set of TRAV- and TRBV-specific primers, covering both TCRalpha and TCRbeta chains. For Cohort 2, the dose was 1 Gy per fraction given every two weeks, adding up to 13 Gy in total across 26 weeks. Nivolumab and ipilimumab were both given intravenously, with nivolumab at a 240 mg flat dose every two weeks and ipilimumab at 1 mg/kg every six weeks. The translational analysis covered eight patients: three from the first dose cohort and the first five from the second dose cohort. Deep sequencing of the TCRalpha and TCRbeta libraries was carried out on an Illumina MiniSeq instrument. Aspirin 300 mg was taken orally once daily by patients for four cycles, starting on cycle 1 day 1.

Taken with the paper, the label for time point translates to: before trial treatment. Donors were enrolled in RACIN, a single-arm phase I dose-escalation trial combining nivolumab, ipilimumab, aspirin, low-dose cyclophosphamide and low-dose radiotherapy. Patients were eligible if they had advanced solid tumors that were TIL-negative. The germline V gene yields ENHRY for CDR1 and SYGVKD for CDR2. From the cysteine through the phenylalanine, the CDR3 covers 17 amino acids. Solely the CDR3 DNA is kept, with 51 bases framed from the first base. Trimming costs V 3 bases and J 1 base, and their ends lie 17 bases apart. The table lists this clonotype with many counts. Its cognate antigen has yet to be identified. No much larger clonotype is one base removed from it; base qualities were not supplied. Sequencing was performed on an Illumina MiniSeq. TCRs were amplified with Phusion for approximately 20 PCR cycles using a constant-region primer together with the adapter attached to the V primers. The isolated mRNA was amplified using the MessageAmp II aRNA Amplification Kit, with in vitro transcription performed for roughly 16 hours at 37 degrees C. mRNA for TCR sequencing was isolated with the Dynabeads mRNA DIRECT Purification Kit. A second 25-cycle Phusion PCR added indexed Illumina adapters, and products were purified with AMPure XP beads. In the paper's pipeline: Custom Perl scripts pooled TCR sequences encoding the same protein, removed out-of-frame sequences and computed each clonotype's abundance. The analysis excluded TCR sequences that were supported by just one read. Repertoire metrics included Shannon entropy, Gini index, clonality, richness, and frequency of TCRs shared between repertoires. TCRdb applied fastp at Q25 and MiXCR to the public reads, then kept only in-frame beta chains. Rows with a matching CDR3 protein are joined into one entry that keeps the most common DNA and genes. The V and J calls and clone size are TCRdb's, not the authors'. This sample has about 50,000 distinct CDR3 sequences in its table, and over 9.5% of those were observed once. 5.5% to 8% of the sample lies in the top ten.

Sequenced here: PBMCs, sampled before treatment. The chain is assembled from TRBV10-3 and TRBJ2-3, with TRBD1 perhaps the D gene, on 6 matching bases. The receptor was isolated from a female donor with ovarian cancer. The CDR3 region: CAISERPPGAGTDTQYF. The nucleotide sequence is TGTGCCATCAGTGAACGGCCACCAGGGGCCGGCACAGATACGCAGTATTTT.